Following are 2 T cell receptor beta chains from one sample sequenced in a study of shared clonotypes between healthy human individuals. The repertoire was sequenced with immunoSEQ multiplex PCR; TCRdb's copy has only in-frame clones and lacks some. The table includes approximately 720,000 clones, about three quarters detected once. Specimen: memory CD4+ T cells sorted from blood. Subset reported: CD45RA-negative fraction. Source of these receptors: a woman aged 25 to 39 in good health.

The gene calls are TRBV28 and TRBJ1-2, with TRBD1 as a possible D gene (6 bases). V lost 6 bases, J lost 2 bases, and 19 bases lay in between. Germline V lookup: CDR1 MDHEN, CDR2 SYDVKM. CDR3 length equals 16 residues. CDR3 nucleotides: TGTGCCAGCAGAGATACTTCAGCAGGGGTGAACTATGGCTACACCTTC. It is translated as CASRDTSAGVNYGYTF.

This clone was counted at least ten times. This chain links TRBV7-6 with TRBJ1-2; D unresolved. The CDR3 sequence is 14 residues long. V shed 5 bases and J shed 3 bases, with 13 bases lying between them. The germline V gene has CDR1 SGHVS and CDR2 FNYEAQ. CDR3: CASSPAGEHYGYTF. CDR3 bases: TGTGCCAGCAGCCCGGCCGGGGAGCACTATGGCTACACCTTC.